This T cell receptor beta chain appears in the sequencing data of a study of T cell responses to AZD1222 COVID-19 vaccine. This table comes from immunoSEQ multiplex PCR, and its TCRdb copy is limited to in-frame clones, with some not included. This sample yields more than 95,000 clones, of which roughly 88% are seen a single time; about 4% belongs to the top ten. Germline-derived CDR1 and CDR2 are MNHEY and SVGAGI. V lost 0 bases, J lost 8 bases, and 10 bases lay in between. The CDR3 runs 13 residues. The chain employs TRBV6-5 and TRBJ1-1; D possibly corresponds to TRBD1 (6 bases). This specimen was peripheral blood, taken on day 0 of MenACWY control vaccination. The source of this sequence is an adult in good health. CDR3 in DNA: TGTGCCAGCAGTTACTCCGGGACACGAGAAGCTTTCTTT. As protein: CASSYSGTREAFF.